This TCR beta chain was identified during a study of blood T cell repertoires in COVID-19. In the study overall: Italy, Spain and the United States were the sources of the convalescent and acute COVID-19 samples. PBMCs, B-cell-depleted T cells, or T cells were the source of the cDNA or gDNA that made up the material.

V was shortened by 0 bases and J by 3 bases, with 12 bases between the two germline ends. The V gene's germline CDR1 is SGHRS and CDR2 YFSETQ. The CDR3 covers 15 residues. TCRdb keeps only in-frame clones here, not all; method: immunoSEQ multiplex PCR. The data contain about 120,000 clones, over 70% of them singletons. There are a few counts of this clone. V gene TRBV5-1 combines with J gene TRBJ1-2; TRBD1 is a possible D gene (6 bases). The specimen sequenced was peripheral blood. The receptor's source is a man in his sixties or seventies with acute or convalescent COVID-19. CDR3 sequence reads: CASSLEGGSYYGYTF. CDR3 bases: TGCGCCAGCAGCTTGGAGGGGGGGTCTTACTATGGCTACACCTTC.